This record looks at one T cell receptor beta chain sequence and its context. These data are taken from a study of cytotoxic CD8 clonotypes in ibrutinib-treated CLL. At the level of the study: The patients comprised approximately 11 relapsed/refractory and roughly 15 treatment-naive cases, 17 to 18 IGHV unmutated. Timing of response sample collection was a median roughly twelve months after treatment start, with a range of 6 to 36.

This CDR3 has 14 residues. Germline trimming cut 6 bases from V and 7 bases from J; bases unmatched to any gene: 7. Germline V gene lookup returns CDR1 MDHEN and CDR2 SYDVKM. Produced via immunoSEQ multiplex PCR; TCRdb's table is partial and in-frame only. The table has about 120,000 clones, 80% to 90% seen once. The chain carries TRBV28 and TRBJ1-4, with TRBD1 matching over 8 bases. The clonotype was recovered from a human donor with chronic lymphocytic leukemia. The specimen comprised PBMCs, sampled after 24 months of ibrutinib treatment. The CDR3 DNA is TGTGCCAGCAGGGACAGGGCGCGGTTTGAAAAACTGTTTTTT. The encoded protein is CASRDRARFEKLFF.